This is a list of T cell receptor beta chains from one sample in a study of shared clonotypes between healthy human individuals. Profiled with immunoSEQ multiplex PCR; TCRdb holds only in-frame clones, not every one. The top ten clones hold less than 0.3% of a sample with fewer than 1 million clones, approximately 97% of them seen once. The material sequenced was naive CD8+ T cells sorted from blood. Every receptor here comes from a man aged 25 to 40 in good health. Each CDR3 is given with its conserved first and last residue. Each record gives: D gene, J gene, V gene, clone size, CDR3 DNA, CDR3 protein. D genes are given only for firm matches. The listing skips clone size in some rows; elsewhere it reads once, few, many or a size class.

d_gene: NA; j_gene: TRBJ2-2; v_gene: TRBV27; abundance: NA; CDR3nt: TGTGCCAGCAGCGGCCGACTAGATAACACCGGGGAGCTGTTTTTT; CDR3aa: CASSGRLDNTGELFF
d_gene: TRBD1; j_gene: TRBJ2-1; v_gene: TRBV5-3; abundance: NA; CDR3nt: TGTGCCAGAAGCCTCCGGGACAGAGACAACAATGAGCAGTTCTTC; CDR3aa: CARSLRDRDNNEQFF
d_gene: TRBD1; j_gene: TRBJ2-2; v_gene: TRBV5-4; abundance: NA; CDR3nt: TGTGCCAGCAGCCCGGACAGGGTTGAGGCCGGGGAGCTGTTTTTT; CDR3aa: CASSPDRVEAGELFF
d_gene: TRBD2; j_gene: TRBJ2-1; v_gene: TRBV9; abundance: NA; CDR3nt: TGTGCCAGCAGCGTAGGGGGAGGGACGAATGAGCAGTTCTTC; CDR3aa: CASSVGGGTNEQFF
d_gene: NA; j_gene: TRBJ1-1; v_gene: TRBV7-3; abundance: NA; CDR3nt: TGTGCCAGCAGCTTAACCGGACCCCCCTCCGGCGCTTTCTTT; CDR3aa: CASSLTGPPSGAFF
d_gene: NA; j_gene: TRBJ2-1; v_gene: TRBV10-1; abundance: NA; CDR3nt: TGCGCCAGCAGTGAGTCGGGGGAAGGACTACACAATGAGCAGTTCTTC; CDR3aa: CASSESGEGLHNEQFF
d_gene: NA; j_gene: TRBJ2-1; v_gene: TRBV9; abundance: NA; CDR3nt: TGTGCCAGCAGCGCCGGCGGCGCCTTGGGGAACAATGAGCAGTTCTTC; CDR3aa: CASSAGGALGNNEQFF
d_gene: TRBD2; j_gene: TRBJ2-1; v_gene: TRBV5-1; abundance: NA; CDR3nt: TGCGCCAGCAGCGACGGGACTAGCGGGAGTTCCTACAATGAGCAGTTCTTC; CDR3aa: CASSDGTSGSSYNEQFF
d_gene: NA; j_gene: TRBJ2-1; v_gene: TRBV7-3; abundance: NA; CDR3nt: TGTGCCAGCAGCCGGACTGGGGGGTTCTACAATGAGCAGTTCTTC; CDR3aa: CASSRTGGFYNEQFF
d_gene: TRBD2; j_gene: TRBJ2-3; v_gene: TRBV5-6; abundance: NA; CDR3nt: TGTGCCAGCAGGGGACTAGCGGGAGCGGATACGCAGTATTTT; CDR3aa: CASRGLAGADTQYF
d_gene: TRBD1; j_gene: TRBJ1-4; v_gene: TRBV7-9; abundance: NA; CDR3nt: TGTGCCAGCAGCACCACCCTGGGGGACAGGGCAACTAATGAAAAACTGTTTTTT; CDR3aa: CASSTTLGDRATNEKLFF
d_gene: TRBD2; j_gene: TRBJ2-7; v_gene: TRBV9; abundance: once; CDR3nt: TGTGCCAGCAGCAGGGTGGGGCTAGCGGTTCGGGACGAGCAGTACTTC; CDR3aa: CASSRVGLAVRDEQYF
d_gene: NA; j_gene: TRBJ2-1; v_gene: TRBV7-5; abundance: NA; CDR3nt: TGTGTCAGAAGCTTCATGAGGACTAGCGGTATAGAGGGCCTCCTAGGCCCCTACAATGAGCAGTTCTTC; CDR3aa: CVRSFMRTSGIEGLLGPYNEQFF
d_gene: NA; j_gene: TRBJ1-1; v_gene: TRBV19; abundance: NA; CDR3nt: TGTGCCAGTAGCCGGTCCCCAGGGAGAAGGGACACTGAAGCTTTCTTT; CDR3aa: CASSRSPGRRDTEAFF
d_gene: NA; j_gene: TRBJ2-2; v_gene: TRBV7-9; abundance: few; CDR3nt: TGTGCCAGCAGCTCGGAGGTGTACACCGGGGAGCTGTTTTTT; CDR3aa: CASSSEVYTGELFF
d_gene: NA; j_gene: TRBJ1-2; v_gene: TRBV11-2; abundance: NA; CDR3nt: TGTGCCAGCAGCGCCTGGGAGAGCTATGGCTACACCTTC; CDR3aa: CASSAWESYGYTF
d_gene: TRBD1; j_gene: TRBJ2-7; v_gene: TRBV7-2; abundance: once; CDR3nt: TGTGCCAGCAGCCAACCGGGACAGAGCTCCTACGAGCAGTACTTC; CDR3aa: CASSQPGQSSYEQYF
d_gene: NA; j_gene: TRBJ2-3; v_gene: TRBV29-1; abundance: NA; CDR3nt: TGCAGCGTTGCGACAGTCAGCACAGATACGCAGTATTTT; CDR3aa: CSVATVSTDTQYF
d_gene: TRBD2; j_gene: TRBJ2-5; v_gene: TRBV7-9; abundance: once; CDR3nt: TGTGCCAGCAGCCCACGGACTAGCGGAGGACAAGAGACCCAGTACTTC; CDR3aa: CASSPRTSGGQETQYF
d_gene: TRBD1; j_gene: TRBJ2-7; v_gene: TRBV11-2; abundance: NA; CDR3nt: TGTGCCAGCAGCTTAAACGGACAGGCCGGCTACTACTACGAGCAGTACTTC; CDR3aa: CASSLNGQAGYYYEQYF
d_gene: NA; j_gene: TRBJ2-2; v_gene: TRBV9; abundance: few; CDR3nt: TGTGCCAGCAGCGTAGGGGCAGGGGAGAACACCGGGGAGCTGTTTTTT; CDR3aa: CASSVGAGENTGELFF
d_gene: TRBD2; j_gene: TRBJ2-1; v_gene: TRBV29-1; abundance: NA; CDR3nt: TGCAGCGTTCGTACTAGCGGGAGCTCCTACAATGAGCAGTTCTTC; CDR3aa: CSVRTSGSSYNEQFF
d_gene: NA; j_gene: TRBJ2-7; v_gene: TRBV7-2; abundance: NA; CDR3nt: TGTGCCAGCAGCTTCACGAGGAGAGGAACGCGGTACGAGCAGTACTTC; CDR3aa: CASSFTRRGTRYEQYF